This T cell receptor (beta chain) was sequenced in a study of beta chain features in type 1 diabetes. The isolated RNA, all of it, was reverse transcribed, so expressed TCRB transcripts were what got sequenced. Repertoires were generated with immunoSEQ multiplex PCR, while TCRdb's copy carries only in-frame clones and drops some. The sample lists roughly 450,000 clones, 14% seen once, with roughly 0.035% in the top ten. The CDR3 has 15 amino acids. Germline CDR1 LNHNV, CDR2 YYDKDF (reference sequence). V trimming: 4 bases; J trimming: 8 bases; junction bases outside the gene matches: 5. V usage is TRBV15 and J usage is TRBJ2-1; 13 bases fit TRBD2. This sequence originates from a man aged 25-45 years in good health. The sample was naive CD4+ T cells from blood. CDR3 sequence: CATSTRTSGRHEQFF. The CDR3, as DNA: TGTGCCACCAGCACAAGGACTAGCGGGAGACATGAGCAGTTCTTC.